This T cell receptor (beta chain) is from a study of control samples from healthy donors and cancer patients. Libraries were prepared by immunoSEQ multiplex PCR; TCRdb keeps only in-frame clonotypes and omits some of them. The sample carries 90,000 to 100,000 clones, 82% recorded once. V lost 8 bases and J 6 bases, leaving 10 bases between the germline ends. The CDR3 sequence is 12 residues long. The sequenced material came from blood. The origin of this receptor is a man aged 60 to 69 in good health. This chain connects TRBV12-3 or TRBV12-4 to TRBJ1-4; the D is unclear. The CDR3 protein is CASSQIDEKLFF. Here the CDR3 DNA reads TGTGCCAGCTCCCAGATTGATGAAAAACTGTTTTTT.